One TCR beta chain is described in this entry. The data were taken from a study of blood T cell repertoires in COVID-19. Seattle cases were enrolled at active infection and followed longitudinally. Assay used: immunoSEQ multiplex PCR; TCRdb lists only in-frame clones, some missing. The repertoire has 150,000 to 200,000 clones, 65% to 85% of them found once; the top ten carry about 7%. Sequencing used peripheral blood. The TCR was taken from a woman aged 40 to 50 with COVID-19, enrolled during active disease.

The CDR3 spells CASSPRVFSSGANVLTF. CDR3 in DNA: TGTGCCAGCAGTCCACGGGTTTTTAGTTCTGGGGCCAACGTCCTGACTTTC. The J gene is TRBJ2-6, the V gene TRBV27; no firm D call. CDR1 and CDR2 from the germline V gene are MNHEY and SMNVEV (reference sequence). Trimming removed 5 bases from V and 1 base from J, with 15 bases in between. The CDR3 spans 17 residues.